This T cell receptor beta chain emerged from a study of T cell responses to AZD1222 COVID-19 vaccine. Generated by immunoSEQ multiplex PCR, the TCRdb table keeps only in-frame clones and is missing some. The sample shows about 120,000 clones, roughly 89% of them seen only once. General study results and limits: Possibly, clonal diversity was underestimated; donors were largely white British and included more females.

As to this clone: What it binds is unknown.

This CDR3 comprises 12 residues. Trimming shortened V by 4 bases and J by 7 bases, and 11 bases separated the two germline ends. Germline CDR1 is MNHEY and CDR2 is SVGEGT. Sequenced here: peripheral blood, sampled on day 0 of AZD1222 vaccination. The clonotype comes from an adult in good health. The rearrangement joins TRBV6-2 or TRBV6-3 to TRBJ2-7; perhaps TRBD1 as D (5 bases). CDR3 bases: TGTGCCAGCAGTTCTCAGGGTTCTGAGCAGTACTTC. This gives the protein CASSSQGSEQYF.